A selection of T cell receptor beta chains follows, all from one sample in a study of blood T cell repertoires in COVID-19. Sequencing used immunoSEQ multiplex PCR; TCRdb keeps in-frame clones, though not all of them. The profile shows 250,000 or so clones, about nine tenths of them singletons. Specimen: peripheral blood. All receptors come from a man aged 35 to 55 with active or convalescent COVID-19. Each CDR3 is given with its conserved first and last residue. The D gene is left open where the match is weak. Expanded clones are given a class, and other clones once, few, many or no size at all.

TRBD2	TRBV27	.	TRBJ2-3	15	TGTGCCAGCAGTTTTAGGGCTAGCGGCCTGGCTACGCAGTATTTT	CASSFRASGLATQYF
.	TRBV24-1	.	TRBJ1-2	12	TGTGCCACCAGTGATTCGCGGTTGGGCTACACCTTC	CATSDSRLGYTF
TRBD2	TRBV7-2	once	TRBJ2-2	19	TGTGCCAGCAGCTTCCCCACCGGCCAAGGACTAGCGGGGGTCGGGGAGCTGTTTTTT	CASSFPTGQGLAGVGELFF
TRBD2	TRBV10-3	.	TRBJ2-3	15	TGTGCCTCGGACCCAAGCGGGGAGGTTCCCGATACGCAGTATTTT	CASDPSGEVPDTQYF
TRBD2	TRBV5-6	.	TRBJ2-1	13	TGTGCCAGCAGGGCGGGGGGCTCCAATGAGCAGTTCTTC	CASRAGGSNEQFF
.	TRBV6-4	.	TRBJ2-2	13	TGTGCCAGCAGTGATCTAGGAACCGGGGAGCTGTTTTTT	CASSDLGTGELFF
.	TRBV24-1	.	TRBJ2-2	16	TGTGCCACCAGTGATTTGCAGGGGACCCTCACCGGGGAGCTGTTTTTT	CATSDLQGTLTGELFF
TRBD1	TRBV27	once	TRBJ2-5	15	TGTGCCAGCAGTTTCGGGCAGGGGGCAGGGGAGACCCAGTACTTC	CASSFGQGAGETQYF
.	TRBV6-5	few	TRBJ2-1	14	TGTGCCACCCTTAAAAGGGGGGGTAACAATGAGCAGTTCTTC	CATLKRGGNNEQFF
.	TRBV3-1/TRBV3-2	once	TRBJ2-1	17	TGTGCCAGCAGCCAAGATAGGACGGGGATAATTTACAATGAGCAGTTCTTC	CASSQDRTGIIYNEQFF
TRBD2	TRBV6-2/TRBV6-3	.	TRBJ2-7	15	TGTGCCAGCAGTTACCTGCGGGGGACCCCCTACGAGCAGTACTTC	CASSYLRGTPYEQYF
.	TRBV2	.	TRBJ2-5	13	TGTGCCAGCAGTAACGGGGGCCAAGAGACCCAGTACTTC	CASSNGGQETQYF
.	TRBV6-5	.	TRBJ2-3	15	TGTGCCAGCAGTAACACAGGAACTAGCACAGATACGCAGTATTTT	CASSNTGTSTDTQYF
.	TRBV27	.	TRBJ2-6	18	TGTGCCAGCACCCGTGGGGGCGGGGGACTCTCTGGGGCCAACGTCCTGACTTTC	CASTRGGGGLSGANVLTF
TRBD1	TRBV7-3	.	TRBJ2-1	15	TGTGCCAGCAGCTTTGGACAGGGAACAGGCAATGAGCAGTTCTTC	CASSFGQGTGNEQFF
TRBD1	TRBV10-3	.	TRBJ2-2	15	TGTGCCATCAGCACAGGGGCCTTGAACACCGGGGAGCTGTTTTTT	CAISTGALNTGELFF
TRBD1	TRBV27	.	TRBJ1-3	17	TGTGCCAGCAGCCTTATAGGGGGTGGACAGGGTGGAAACACCATATATTTT	CASSLIGGGQGGNTIYF
.	TRBV7-2	.	TRBJ1-6	12	TGTGCCAGCAGCTTAGGGAGGGAACCCCTCCACTTT	CASSLGREPLHF
.	TRBV9	.	TRBJ2-5	14	TGTGCCAGCAGCGTAGTCCCGGAGGCAGAGACCCAGTACTTC	CASSVVPEAETQYF
TRBD1	TRBV27	.	TRBJ1-6	14	TGTGCCAGCAGTCAGAGACAGGGAGGATCACCCCTCCACTTT	CASSQRQGGSPLHF
.	TRBV2	.	TRBJ1-2	15	TGTGCCAGCAGAGCAGAACAGGCCAAGTACTATGGCTACACCTTC	CASRAEQAKYYGYTF
.	TRBV30	.	TRBJ1-2	12	TGTGCCTGGGGGAAGTCCACGGGAGGCTACACCTTC	CAWGKSTGGYTF
.	TRBV7-2	.	TRBJ1-3	15	TGTGCCAGCAGCCGGCAGGGCTACTCTGGAAACACCATATATTTT	CASSRQGYSGNTIYF
.	TRBV19	.	TRBJ1-3	15	TGTGCCAGTAGTCTTCCCTACAGGGTTGGAAACACCATATATTTT	CASSLPYRVGNTIYF
TRBD1	TRBV27	.	TRBJ2-7	15	TGTGCCAGCAGTTTCGGACAGGCTTGGTTTTACGAGCAGTACTTC	CASSFGQAWFYEQYF
.	TRBV3-1/TRBV3-2	.	TRBJ1-5	13	TGTGCCAGCAGCGCAGGGTCAAATCAGCCCCAGCATTTT	CASSAGSNQPQHF
TRBD2	TRBV4-2	.	TRBJ2-1	17	TGTGCCAGCAGCCAAGAGGCTAGCGGGAGCCGGTCGGCTGAGCAGTTCTTC	CASSQEASGSRSAEQFF
.	TRBV15	.	TRBJ1-6	13	TGTGCCACCAGCAGGGAGGTCAATTCACCCCTCCACTTT	CATSREVNSPLHF
.	TRBV5-1	few	TRBJ1-1	13	TGCGCCAGCAGCTTGGCAGGTACCACTGAAGCTTTCTTT	CASSLAGTTEAFF
.	TRBV27	.	TRBJ1-5	14	TGTGCCAGCAGTTTATCGGGCGGGGATCAGCCCCAGCATTTT	CASSLSGGDQPQHF
TRBD1	TRBV5-1	few	TRBJ1-2	16	TGCGCCAGCAGCAGCACTCCGGGACAGAGAGGCTATGGCTACACCTTC	CASSSTPGQRGYGYTF
.	TRBV27	.	TRBJ1-2	13	TGTGCCAGCAGTTTAGGGGGGGGATATGGCTACACCTTC	CASSLGGGYGYTF
.	TRBV11-3	.	TRBJ2-1	16	TGTGCCAGCAGCCCACCCCAGGGGTTAACCTACAATGAGCAGTTCTTC	CASSPPQGLTYNEQFF
.	TRBV7-9	.	TRBJ2-1	12	TGTGCCAGCTTGGGGCTAGCGAATGAGCAGTTCTTC	CASLGLANEQFF
TRBD1	TRBV7-9	.	TRBJ2-1	15	TGTGCCAGCAGGGGCAGGGGGTCCACCTACAATGAGCAGTTCTTC	CASRGRGSTYNEQFF
TRBD1	TRBV5-1	.	TRBJ2-7	13	TGCGCCAGCAGACGACAGGGAGCCTACGAGCAGTACTTC	CASRRQGAYEQYF
TRBD2	TRBV20-1	.	TRBJ2-5	16	TGCAGTGCTAGTTCCCCGACTAGCGGGAGCCTGGAGACCCAGTACTTC	CSASSPTSGSLETQYF
.	TRBV7-9	.	TRBJ1-1	15	TGTGCCAGCAGCGCGGCGGCTTTTCTTGACACTGAAGCTTTCTTT	CASSAAAFLDTEAFF
.	TRBV10-3	.	TRBJ2-1	17	TGTGCCATCAGTGAAAAGGAGGTCCCAATTTCCTACAATGAGCAGTTCTTC	CAISEKEVPISYNEQFF
TRBD2	TRBV20-1	.	TRBJ2-7	16	TGCAGTGCTAGTGGTACTAGCGGGGCCGACTGGCACGAGCAGTACTTC	CSASGTSGADWHEQYF
.	TRBV28	.	TRBJ2-5	13	TGTGCCAGCAGCCTACAGGGTTACGAGACCCAGTACTTC	CASSLQGYETQYF
.	TRBV9	.	TRBJ1-3	15	TGTGCCAGCAGTTCACCCCAGGGCGGAGGAAACACCATATATTTT	CASSSPQGGGNTIYF
.	TRBV13	.	TRBJ1-5	13	TGTGCCAGCAGCTCCGCCCCGGATCAGCCCCAGCATTTT	CASSSAPDQPQHF
TRBD2	TRBV5-1	.	TRBJ2-3	16	TGCGCCAGCAGCTTGGACGGTAGCGGGGGCACAGATACGCAGTATTTT	CASSLDGSGGTDTQYF
.	TRBV19	few	TRBJ1-4	15	TGTGCCAGTAGTGTACAGGTTAGTGCCGGCGGAAAACTGTTTTTT	CASSVQVSAGGKLFF
.	TRBV18	.	TRBJ1-5	14	TGTGCCAGCTCACCCGGGGGGGCCGGTCAGCCCCAGCATTTT	CASSPGGAGQPQHF
TRBD2	TRBV2	.	TRBJ2-7	13	TGTGCCAGCATAGCGGGAGTCTCCTACGAGCAGTACTTC	CASIAGVSYEQYF
.	TRBV18	.	TRBJ1-5	14	TGTGCCAGCTCACCGGGAGGGAGGGATCAGCCCCAGCATTTT	CASSPGGRDQPQHF
.	TRBV9	.	TRBJ2-7	14	TGTGCCAGCAGCGAGGCTGGGAGCTCCTACGAGCAGTACTTC	CASSEAGSSYEQYF
TRBD1	TRBV5-1	.	TRBJ1-4	14	TGCGCCAGCAAGGGAACAGGGGTGGTCGAAAAACTGTTTTTT	CASKGTGVVEKLFF
.	TRBV10-1	.	TRBJ1-2	13	TGCGCCAGCAGCCAGGGAGGGGGCTATGGCTACACCTTC	CASSQGGGYGYTF
TRBD2	TRBV19	.	TRBJ2-3	16	TGTGCCAGTAGTATTAAGCGGGGCCTAATCACAGATACGCAGTATTTT	CASSIKRGLITDTQYF
TRBD1	TRBV11-3	once	TRBJ2-7	12	TGTGCCAGCAGCCGAACAGGGGACGAGCAGTACTTC	CASSRTGDEQYF